Shown below are 21 T cell receptor beta chains from a single sample sequenced in a study of shared clonotypes between healthy human individuals. Clones were sequenced by immunoSEQ multiplex PCR, and TCRdb holds only the in-frame ones, with some missing. The sample lists 2.5 million or so clones; roughly nine tenths were seen once. Source material: naive CD4+ T cells sorted from blood. Regarding subset: CD45RA+ positively selected. The receptors here all came from a young man in good health.

Here the CDR3 DNA reads TGTGCCAGCAGCGTAGAAGGGGCCAAAGGCGATGAGCAGTTCTTC. Protein product: CASSVEGAKGDEQFF. V gene TRBV9 combines with J gene TRBJ2-1; perhaps TRBD1 as D (5 bases). V was cut by 0 bases and J by 8 bases, with 15 bases left in between. CDR3 length: 15 residues. CDR1 is SGDLS and CDR2 is YYNGEE in the germline V gene.

The CDR3 nucleotides read TGTGCCACACATCTCTCGCAACATAAGGCTTTCTTT. This sequence encodes CATHLSQHKAFF. This rearrangement joins TRBV6-5 to TRBJ1-1; no clear D gene. The V and J ends lost 10 bases and 11 bases respectively, with 20 bases between them. The CDR3 consists of 12 residues. Looked up from germline, CDR1 is MNHEY and CDR2 is SVGAGI.

On this clone: Within the sample, other DNA sequences also encode this same CDR3. This chain connects TRBV5-1 to TRBJ1-5; D call uncertain. This CDR3 region has 15 residues. Trimming removed 0 bases from V and 1 base from J, with 8 bases in between. Germline V gives CDR1 SGHRS, CDR2 YFSETQ. Here the CDR3 reads CASSLAGVSNQPQHF. DNA for the CDR3: TGCGCCAGCAGCTTGGCTGGGGTGAGCAATCAGCCCCAGCATTTT.

The chain links TRBV5-1 to TRBJ2-1; D uncertain. The CDR3 has 13 amino acids. With 2 bases removed from V and 6 bases from J, the gap between germline ends came to 9 bases. Germline CDR1 is SGHRS and CDR2 is YFSETQ. The CDR3 loop reads CASSFNPRNEQFF. Written as DNA, the CDR3 is TGCGCCAGCAGCTTTAACCCCCGCAATGAGCAGTTCTTC.

The rearrangement uses TRBV2 and TRBJ2-5; TRBD2 matches 11 bases. The CDR3 length is 15 residues. The V and J ends lost 6 bases and 9 bases, in that order; junction bases with no gene match: 12. Germline V CDR1 and CDR2: SNHLY, FYNNEI. CDR3 in amino acids: CASRPLSGGAGAQYF. CDR3 nucleotide sequence: TGTGCCAGCAGGCCCCTTAGCGGGGGGGCCGGGGCCCAGTACTTC.

The chain employs TRBV7-9 and TRBJ2-1; 13 bases map to TRBD2. Germline CDR1 and CDR2: SEHNR and FQNEAQ (reference sequence). The CDR3 spans 16 residues. J lost 6 bases, V lost 4 bases, and 6 bases had no gene match. CDR3 sequence: CASSSGTSGKVNEQFF. CDR3 nucleotide sequence: TGTGCCAGCAGCTCCGGGACTAGCGGGAAGGTCAATGAGCAGTTCTTC.

The chain is built from TRBV11-2 and TRBJ1-5; 7 nucleotides match TRBD1. Germline CDR1 and CDR2: SGHAT and FQNNGV. The CDR3 runs 13 residues. With V trimmed by 5 bases and J by 7 bases, 5 bases remained unmatched. The chain's CDR3 is CASSGDRDQPQHF. The CDR3 bases are TGTGCCAGCAGCGGCGACAGGGACCAGCCCCAGCATTTT.

V is TRBV7-2 and J is TRBJ2-5; D may be TRBD1 (5 bases). V was trimmed by 0 bases and J by 9 bases, leaving 14 bases between them. Germline V CDR1 and CDR2: SGHTA, FQGNSA. The CDR3 length is 14 residues. CDR3 bases: TGTGCCAGCAGCTTAGCGACAGCATCAGGGTCCCAGTACTTC. This encodes CASSLATASGSQYF.

The DNA of the CDR3 is TGTGCCAGCAGCCCCGGGGGGGTACCAGGGCAGGGAAACACCATATATTTT. Translated, it gives CASSPGGVPGQGNTIYF. The rearrangement joins TRBV28 to TRBJ1-3, with a weak D call TRBD1 (5 bases). The V end lost 6 bases, the J end lost 4 bases, and 22 bases lay between the germline ends. CDR3 length: 17 residues. The germline gives CDR1 MDHEN, CDR2 SYDVKM.

The chain carries TRBV5-1 and TRBJ1-1, with D possibly being TRBD1 (5 bases). The CDR3 covers 13 residues. Trimming left V 4 bases short and J 2 bases short, with 9 bases between. The germline CDR1 and CDR2 sequences are SGHRS and YFSETQ. CDR3 nucleotide sequence: TGCGCCAGCAGCGCGGGACCCAACACTGAAGCTTTCTTT. Protein sequence: CASSAGPNTEAFF. Combining the CDR3 with reference TRBV5-1 and TRBJ1-1 gives the whole variable domain KAGVTQTPRYLIKTRGQQVTLSCSPISGHRSVSWYQQTPGQGLQFLFEYFSETQRNKGNFPGRFSGRQFSNSRSEMNVSTLELGDSALYLCASSAGPNTEAFFGQGTRLTVV.

The chain has TRBV9 and TRBJ2-2; D possibly corresponds to TRBD1 (5 bases). Germline V lookup: CDR1 SGDLS, CDR2 YYNGEE. The V end was cut by 0 bases, the J end by 2 bases, with 11 bases between. The CDR3 is made up of 16 amino acids. Here the CDR3 reads CASSVDGAPNTGELFF. The CDR3 DNA reads as TGTGCCAGCAGCGTAGATGGGGCACCCAACACCGGGGAGCTGTTTTTT.

The chain combines TRBV5-1 with TRBJ2-3; perhaps TRBD2 as D (6 bases). The CDR3 is 13 amino acids. The V end lost 9 bases, the J end lost 5 bases, and 16 bases lay between the germline ends. CDR1 and CDR2 (germline): SGHRS, YFSETQ. CDR3 bases: TGCGCCACCCCGGGGGTCCGGGTAGATACGCAGTATTTT. This sequence encodes CATPGVRVDTQYF.

The gene calls are TRBV10-1 and TRBJ1-1, with D possibly matching TRBD1 (5 bases). The CDR3 is 14 amino acids. Trimming shortened V by 0 bases and J by 3 bases, and 8 bases separated the two germline ends. Germline lookup yields CDR1 WNHNN and CDR2 SYGVQD (reference sequence). The CDR3 DNA follows: TGCGCCAGCAGTGAGTCGTTAGGGGACACTGAAGCTTTCTTT. This translates into CASSESLGDTEAFF.

The genes are TRBV25-1 and TRBJ1-5; no reliable D call. CDR3 length: 13 amino acids. Germline V gene sequence: CDR1 MGHDK, CDR2 SYGVNS. V gave up 2 bases and J gave up 3 bases, with 5 bases separating them. The CDR3 reads CASSEAFNQPQHF. The CDR3 DNA reads TGTGCCAGCAGTGAAGCGTTCAATCAGCCCCAGCATTTT.

For this clone: Within the sample, other DNA sequences also encode this same CDR3. V gene TRBV5-1 combines with J gene TRBJ1-1, with a tentative D call TRBD1 (6 bases). Germline V lookup: CDR1 SGHRS, CDR2 YFSETQ. The CDR3 has 13 amino acids. V was cut by 2 bases and J by 3 bases, with 8 bases left in between. The CDR3: CASSLQGDTEAFF. In nucleotides, the CDR3 is TGCGCCAGCAGCTTACAGGGAGACACTGAAGCTTTCTTT.

J is TRBJ2-5 and V is TRBV11-3; D not resolved. Trimming removed 5 bases from V and 5 bases from J, with 12 bases in between. This CDR3 is 13 amino acids long. The germline V gene has CDR1 SGHNT and CDR2 YENEEA. The CDR3 DNA is TGTGCCAGCAGCCTCTCATCTATGGAGACCCAGTACTTC. This gives the protein CASSLSSMETQYF.

For this clone: Other DNA sequences in the sample encode the same CDR3. This chain links TRBV5-1 with TRBJ2-2; D remains ambiguous. The germline CDR1 and CDR2 sequences are SGHRS and YFSETQ. Deletions cut 0 bases from V and 1 base from J, with 7 bases between. The CDR3 is 15 amino acids. The CDR3 DNA reads TGCGCCAGCAGCTTGGAAGGGTTGAACACCGGGGAGCTGTTTTTT. Translation: CASSLEGLNTGELFF.

This clone was recorded only once. The chain couples TRBV28 to TRBJ2-1, with 10 bases matching TRBD1. The germline V gene encodes CDR1 MDHEN and CDR2 SYDVKM. There are 15 residues in the CDR3. V shed 6 bases and J 3 bases; nucleotides not matched to a gene: 5. As DNA, the CDR3 is TGTGCCAGCAGCTACCGGGACAGGGGCTACAATGAGCAGTTCTTC. Translating gives CASSYRDRGYNEQFF. The full variable domain, completed using reference TRBV28 and TRBJ2-1, is DVKVTQSSRYLVKRTGEKVFLECVQDMDHENMFWYRQDPGLGLRLIYFSYDVKMKEKGDIPEGYSVSREKKERFSLILESASTNQTSMYLCASSYRDRGYNEQFFGPGTRLTVL.

This clone has only one observation. V gene TRBV5-6 combines with J gene TRBJ2-3; TRBD2 is a possible D gene (6 bases). With 1 base removed from V and 2 bases from J, the gap between germline ends came to 17 bases. Per germline, CDR1 SGHDT and CDR2 YYEEEE. This CDR3 has 17 amino acids. CDR3 region: CASSLFQVAGNTDTQYF. The CDR3 nucleotides read TGTGCCAGCAGCTTGTTTCAGGTGGCGGGGAACACAGATACGCAGTATTTT.

The V gene is TRBV2, the J gene TRBJ2-1; D assignment may be TRBD1 or TRBD2 (5 bases each). V lost 6 bases, J lost 2 bases, and 17 bases lay in between. CDR3 length equals 16 residues. Per the germline V gene, CDR1 is SNHLY and CDR2 is FYNNEI. The CDR3 loop is CASSSQSPGPYNEQFF. CDR3 nucleotide sequence: TGTGCCAGCAGCTCTCAAAGCCCGGGACCCTACAATGAGCAGTTCTTC.

The chain couples TRBV19 to TRBJ2-5; TRBD2 agrees at 8 bases. Germline loops: CDR1 LNHDA, CDR2 SQIVND (reference sequence). The CDR3 sequence is 17 residues long. With V trimmed by 3 bases and J by 2 bases, 11 bases remained unmatched. CDR3 in amino acids: CASSIGGSGAYQETQYF. In nucleotides, the CDR3 is TGTGCCAGTAGTATCGGGGGTAGCGGGGCCTATCAAGAGACCCAGTACTTC.